The 32 T cell receptor beta chains given below trace back to one sample, sequenced in a study of a mutant IDH1 vaccine in newly diagnosed glioma. The table came from immunoSEQ multiplex PCR; TCRdb's copy has only in-frame clones and leaves some out. The sample has about 94,000 clones, roughly 89% seen once; the top ten hold approximately 0.8%. Documented time point: week 47, end of study. Topical imiquimod accompanied each vaccine dose, which consisted of 300 ug of mutant IDH1 20-mer peptide. For these receptors, no antigen is known. Sequences were derived from PBMCs, sampled from a glioma patient whose treatment included an IDH1 peptide vaccine. All receptors come from a woman between 50 and 59 years old with glioma.

The chain recombines TRBV7-3 with TRBJ2-2; no reliable D call. Deletions cut 3 bases from V and 4 bases from J, with 6 bases between. Per germline, CDR1 SGHTA and CDR2 FQGTGA. This CDR3 has 13 residues. In nucleotides, the CDR3 is TGTGCCAGCAGCTTTTCCGGCACCGGGGAGCTGTTTTTT. It codes for CASSFSGTGELFF.

The rearrangement links TRBV7-9 to TRBJ1-6, with D perhaps TRBD1 (6 bases). There are 16 residues in the CDR3. Germline CDR1 is SEHNR and CDR2 is FQNEAQ (reference sequence). Trimming left V 4 bases short and J 8 bases short, with 18 bases between. CDR3 in DNA: TGTGCCAGCAGCTCCACAGGGAGAAGTAGTCATTCACCCCTCCACTTT. It is translated as CASSSTGRSSHSPLHF.

In its sample, this clone was seen a few times. The chain carries TRBV6-1 and TRBJ1-5, with a possible D match to TRBD1 (6 bases). The germline gives CDR1 MNHNS, CDR2 SASEGT. The germline V and J ends were trimmed by 9 bases and 5 bases, with 14 bases remaining between them. The CDR3 length is 13 residues. CDR3: CASEGGSHQPQHF. CDR3 in DNA: TGTGCCAGTGAAGGGGGGAGCCATCAGCCCCAGCATTTT.

V and J are TRBV7-8 and TRBJ1-2, with 9 bases fitting TRBD1. This CDR3 comprises 16 residues. V was clipped by 5 bases and J by 3 bases; unmatched bases: 10. Germline V gene sequence: CDR1 SGHVS, CDR2 FQNEAQ. The DNA for the CDR3 is TGTGCCAGCAGCCCCTACAGGGGGCGCTCGGACTATGGCTACACCTTC. Amino acids: CASSPYRGRSDYGYTF.

V is TRBV6-5 and J is TRBJ1-5, with D tentatively TRBD1 (5 bases). Germline assignment: CDR1 MNHEY and CDR2 SVGAGI. Trimming removed 2 bases from V and 7 bases from J, with 12 bases in between. This CDR3 is built from 14 residues. For the CDR3, the DNA is TGTGCCAGCAGTTACGGGCAGGGCAGGCAGCCCCAGCATTTT. Protein product: CASSYGQGRQPQHF.

V is TRBV5-1 and J is TRBJ2-1; the D gene is possibly TRBD2 (5 bases). The CDR3 consists of 17 residues. V lost 4 bases and J 2 bases, leaving 19 bases between the germline ends. Looked up from germline, CDR1 is SGHRS and CDR2 is YFSETQ. CDR3 in amino acids: CASSPGGRDRAYNEQFF. The CDR3, as DNA: TGCGCCAGCAGCCCAGGAGGAAGGGATCGGGCCTACAATGAGCAGTTCTTC. The full variable domain, with the rest looked up from reference TRBV5-1 and TRBJ2-1, is KAGVTQTPRYLIKTRGQQVTLSCSPISGHRSVSWYQQTPGQGLQFLFEYFSETQRNKGNFPGRFSGRQFSNSRSEMNVSTLELGDSALYLCASSPGGRDRAYNEQFFGPGTRLTVL.

The V and J genes are TRBV7-9 and TRBJ2-5, with TRBD2 matching over 10 bases. The CDR3 contains 16 residues. CDR1 is SEHNR, CDR2 FQNEAQ, per germline (reference sequence). The V and J ends lost 2 bases and 5 bases, in that order; junction bases with no gene match: 8. The DNA of the CDR3 is TGTGCCAGCAGCTTACCGCTAGCGGGAGAGGATGAGACCCAGTACTTC. It translates to CASSLPLAGEDETQYF.

This clone was recorded a few times. The V gene is TRBV7-3, the J gene TRBJ2-7; D is ambiguous. V lost 1 base, J lost 3 bases, and 7 bases lay in between. The CDR3 covers 13 residues. Germline lookup yields CDR1 SGHTA and CDR2 FQGTGA. The CDR3 region is CASSLNYGYEQYF. CDR3 nucleotide sequence: TGTGCCAGCAGCTTAAACTACGGCTACGAGCAGTACTTC.

The chain has TRBV28 and TRBJ2-2; D gene uncertain. Germline V gene data show CDR1 as MDHEN and CDR2 as SYDVKM. V was cut by 3 bases and J by 1 base, with 6 bases left in between. This CDR3 contains 14 residues. CDR3: CASSLYRNTGELFF. The DNA of the CDR3 is TGTGCCAGCAGTTTGTACAGGAACACCGGGGAGCTGTTTTTT.

The chain has TRBV5-6 and TRBJ2-7, with a tentative D call TRBD2 (6 bases). Trimming took 3 bases from V and 4 from J, leaving 11 bases between them. The CDR3 length is 13 residues. CDR1 and CDR2 (germline): SGHDT, YYEEEE. CDR3 residues: CASSSGVGYEQYF. In DNA, the CDR3 is TGTGCCAGCAGCTCGGGAGTCGGGTACGAGCAGTACTTC.

V gene TRBV7-9 combines with J gene TRBJ1-6, with unresolved D. CDR1 is SEHNR and CDR2 is FQNEAQ in the germline V gene (reference sequence). This CDR3 has 14 residues. V lost 0 bases and J 6 bases, leaving 6 bases between the germline ends. In DNA form, the CDR3 reads TGTGCCAGCAGCTTAGCGGTTGCTAATTCACCCCTCCACTTT. Its protein product is CASSLAVANSPLHF.

This chain connects TRBV10-3 to TRBJ2-1; 11 bases are a match to TRBD2. Trimming took 0 bases from V and 9 from J; bases not matched to a gene: 10. This CDR3 comprises 17 residues. CDR1 ENHRY and CDR2 SYGVKD come from the germline V gene. The CDR3 DNA reads TGTGCCATCAGTGAGTCCGAGGTGCTAGCGGGAGGTTCTGAGCAGTTCTTC. Protein: CAISESEVLAGGSEQFF.

V is TRBV4-2 and J is TRBJ2-7; 8 bases are shared with TRBD2. The CDR3 is made up of 16 amino acids. Germline values: CDR1 LGHNA, CDR2 YNFKEQ. Trimming at V came to 0 bases and at J to 6 bases, leaving 10 bases not matched to a gene. CDR3: CASSQEGGLVPSEQYF. CDR3 sequence (DNA): TGTGCCAGCAGCCAAGAGGGGGGACTAGTCCCCTCCGAGCAGTACTTC.

This clone has only a few counts. This chain joins TRBV6-1 and TRBJ1-2, with 7 bases identical to TRBD1. The CDR3 spans 13 residues. CDR1 and CDR2 (germline): MNHNS, SASEGT. V dropped 7 bases and J dropped 4; count of bases not matched to a gene: 6. CDR3 in amino acids: CASISTGTYGYTF. The CDR3 region has the DNA TGTGCCAGCATTTCGACAGGGACCTATGGCTACACCTTC.

V is TRBV28 and J is TRBJ2-1, with a possible D match to TRBD2 (7 bases). Trimming removed 6 bases at V and 3 bases at J, with 15 bases between. The germline V gene has CDR1 MDHEN and CDR2 SYDVKM. CDR3 length: 15 residues. In nucleotides, the CDR3 is TGTGCCAGCAGCCTAGGGGGGGGAGACTACAATGAGCAGTTCTTC. Its protein product is CASSLGGGDYNEQFF.

The chain links TRBV28 to TRBJ2-7; D remains unclear. Deletions cut 0 bases from V and 4 bases from J, with 7 bases between. There are 13 residues in the CDR3. Germline CDR1 and CDR2: MDHEN and SYDVKM. In nucleotides, the CDR3 is TGTGCCAGCAGTTTATGGCAGGTTTACGAGCAGTACTTC. Translation gives CASSLWQVYEQYF.

The rearrangement uses TRBV6-5 and TRBJ1-5; D remains unclear. The germline CDR1 and CDR2 sequences are MNHEY and SVGAGI. The CDR3 consists of 16 residues. V was trimmed by 0 bases and J by 9 bases, leaving 18 bases between them. Here the CDR3 DNA reads TGTGCCAGCAGTTACTCGAACGGAATTTCAATGGGGCCCCAGCATTTT. Its protein is CASSYSNGISMGPQHF.

V and J are TRBV29-1 and TRBJ1-3; the D is unclear. The germline V gene encodes CDR1 SQVTM and CDR2 ANQGSEA. V gave up 7 bases and J gave up 0 bases, with 10 bases separating them. The CDR3 runs to 13 residues. This CDR3 is CSAMEGSGNTIYF. The CDR3 DNA is TGCAGCGCGATGGAAGGCTCTGGAAACACCATATATTTT.

The rearrangement links TRBV7-9 to TRBJ2-2; TRBD2 matches 11 bases. With 0 bases clipped from V and 4 bases from J, the junction kept 7 bases outside the gene matches. Germline assignment: CDR1 SEHNR and CDR2 FQNEAQ (reference sequence). This CDR3 spans 18 amino acids. The CDR3 sequence: CASSLAGGTSGITGELFF. CDR3 DNA sequence: TGTGCCAGCAGCTTAGCGGGTGGGACTAGCGGAATCACCGGGGAGCTGTTTTTT.

The chain carries TRBV25-1 and TRBJ2-2, with 9 bases lining up with TRBD1. With 4 bases clipped from V and 6 bases from J, the junction kept 3 bases outside the gene matches. CDR1 is MGHDK, CDR2 SYGVNS, per germline. The CDR3 runs to 14 residues. CDR3 bases: TGTGCCAGCAGTGGGGACAGGGTTGCCGGGGAGCTGTTTTTT. Encoded protein: CASSGDRVAGELFF.

This chain links TRBV30 with TRBJ1-3; D uncertain. Trimming cost V 7 bases and J 1 base, with 8 bases left between them. Per the germline V gene, CDR1 is GTSNPN and CDR2 is SVGIG (reference sequence). The CDR3 spans 12 residues. CDR3 loop: CALQLSGNTIYF. In DNA, the CDR3 is TGTGCCTTACAGCTTTCTGGAAACACCATATATTTT.

This chain links TRBV5-1 with TRBJ1-3; weak D call: TRBD1 (5 bases). Trimming took 4 bases from V and 3 from J, leaving 17 bases between them. The CDR3 runs 16 residues. Germline V gives CDR1 SGHRS, CDR2 YFSETQ. The CDR3 nucleotides are TGCGCCAGCAGCCCTGGGACCGACTCCCTTGGAAACACCATATATTTT. Protein sequence: CASSPGTDSLGNTIYF.

This clone was seen a handful of times. The chain joins TRBV28 to TRBJ1-1; no definite D call. CDR3 size: 16 residues. V lost 3 bases and J lost 1, with 15 bases in between. The germline gives CDR1 MDHEN, CDR2 SYDVKM. The CDR3 protein is CASSFGSFSGNTEAFF. CDR3 DNA sequence: TGTGCCAGCAGTTTCGGGTCCTTCTCAGGGAACACTGAAGCTTTCTTT.

The V gene is TRBV6-5, the J gene TRBJ1-2, with D possibly matching TRBD1 (6 bases). The germline gives CDR1 MNHEY, CDR2 SVGAGI. The CDR3 runs 15 residues. V shed 7 bases and J shed 6 bases, with 21 bases lying between them. CDR3 in DNA: TGTGCCAGCACCCCACTGCAGGGGCTCCAAGATGGCTACACCTTC. Residues: CASTPLQGLQDGYTF.

V gene TRBV19 combines with J gene TRBJ1-4, with 7 positions matching TRBD1. This CDR3 contains 15 residues. Losses at the gene ends were 6 bases for V and 8 bases for J; bases not matched to a gene: 12. Per germline, CDR1 LNHDA and CDR2 SQIVND (reference sequence). CDR3 nucleotides: TGTGCCAGTAGGGTCCAGGGGACAGAAGAGGAAAAACTGTTTTTT. Its protein is CASRVQGTEEEKLFF.

The CDR3 reads CAWSVQGGNTIYF. CDR3 nucleotides: TGTGCCTGGAGTGTACAGGGTGGAAACACCATATATTTT. The genes are TRBV30 and TRBJ1-3; a possible D gene is TRBD1 (6 bases). Germline V lookup: CDR1 GTSNPN, CDR2 SVGIG (reference sequence). V gave up 0 bases and J gave up 3 bases, with 6 bases separating them. This CDR3 has 13 residues.

This sequence joins TRBV7-8 and TRBJ2-2; D assignment may be TRBD1 or TRBD2 (5 bases each). This CDR3 spans 15 amino acids. Trimming removed 3 bases from V and 6 bases from J, with 14 bases in between. CDR1 is SGHVS, CDR2 FQNEAQ, per germline. The CDR3 sequence: CASSFGGNFAGELFF. In DNA form, the CDR3 reads TGTGCCAGCAGCTTTGGGGGTAATTTTGCCGGGGAGCTGTTTTTT.

DNA of the CDR3: TGTGCCAGCAGCGGGTATCGAGGAACTGAAGCTTTCTTT. Translated, it gives CASSGYRGTEAFF. This chain connects TRBV28 to TRBJ1-1; unclear D gene. V dropped 6 bases and J dropped 5 bases, with 13 bases sitting between them. This CDR3 contains 13 residues. CDR1 is MDHEN, CDR2 SYDVKM, per germline.

This clone was picked up a small number of times. The V call is TRBV29-1, the J call TRBJ1-1, with D tentatively TRBD1 (5 bases). V lost 3 bases and J 8 bases, leaving 19 bases between the germline ends. The CDR3 runs 14 residues. Germline V gene lookup returns CDR1 SQVTM and CDR2 ANQGSEA. The CDR3 spells CSVEGRAIQNEAFF. In nucleotides, the CDR3 is TGCAGCGTTGAGGGCAGGGCAATCCAAAACGAAGCTTTCTTT.

V and J are TRBV28 and TRBJ1-1, with 10 bases fitting TRBD1. V was clipped by 6 bases and J by 8 bases; unmatched bases: 6. The CDR3 has 13 amino acids. From germline, CDR1 is MDHEN and CDR2 SYDVKM. CDR3 bases: TGTGCCAGCAGCCGGGGACAGGGGCTCGAAGCTTTCTTT. It encodes CASSRGQGLEAFF.

The chain joins TRBV9 to TRBJ1-1; D not certain. The germline V gene has CDR1 SGDLS and CDR2 YYNGEE. Trimming removed 0 bases at V and 4 bases at J, with 7 bases between. The CDR3 consists of 13 residues. The CDR3 is CASSVGPITEAFF. The CDR3 DNA sequence: TGTGCCAGCAGCGTAGGCCCTATCACTGAAGCTTTCTTT.

This clone was seen only a few times. V gene TRBV19 combines with J gene TRBJ1-1, with 9 nucleotides matching TRBD1. CDR3 length: 15 residues. The V gene end was trimmed by 3 bases and the J gene end by 7 bases; junction bases not matched to a gene: 9. Germline loops: CDR1 LNHDA, CDR2 SQIVND (reference sequence). In DNA form, the CDR3 reads TGTGCCAGTAGTATTCCGACAGGGGGTAGGCGTGAAGCTTTCTTT. This translates into CASSIPTGGRREAFF.